The rows below give T cell receptor beta chains drawn from one sample of a study of blood T cell repertoires in COVID-19. Some clones are missing from TCRdb's copy, which holds only in-frame ones; the method was immunoSEQ multiplex PCR. The table records more than 200,000 clones, roughly three quarters of them present only once. The source material was peripheral blood. Receptors originate from a woman aged 40 to 50 with active or convalescent COVID-19. Both conserved end residues are part of each CDR3. A D gene is named only where the DNA matches it firmly. Some rows mark clone size as missing; the rest say once, few, many or name a class of expanded clone.

TRBD1	TRBV9	.	TRBJ1-5	CASSLSGQGNQPQHF	TGTGCCAGCAGCTTATCGGGACAGGGGAATCAGCCCCAGCATTTT
TRBD2	TRBV2	.	TRBJ2-3	CASSEAPLAGADTQYF	TGTGCCAGCAGTGAAGCGCCTCTAGCGGGTGCAGATACGCAGTATTTT
TRBD2	TRBV5-1	.	TRBJ2-1	CASSSSGTSGGAGYNEQFF	TGCGCCAGCAGCTCGTCCGGGACTAGCGGGGGAGCCGGGTACAATGAGCAGTTCTTC
.	TRBV6-5	.	TRBJ2-3	CASSPGNTQYF	TGTGCCAGCAGTCCGGGGAATACGCAGTATTTT
TRBD1	TRBV28	.	TRBJ1-5	CASRTPGGNGNQPQHF	TGTGCCAGCAGGACGCCAGGGGGAAATGGGAATCAGCCCCAGCATTTT
TRBD2	TRBV10-2	.	TRBJ2-2	CASSESTVAGGLLSSTGELFF	TGCGCCAGCAGTGAGTCTACGGTAGCGGGGGGTTTACTATCGAGCACCGGGGAGCTGTTTTTT
TRBD1	TRBV30	.	TRBJ2-5	CAWKQGAETQYF	TGTGCCTGGAAACAGGGGGCAGAGACCCAGTACTTC
.	TRBV10-3	once	TRBJ1-2	CAITNDLYSGYTF	TGTGCCATCACAAACGACCTGTACAGTGGCTACACCTTC
TRBD1	TRBV7-3	.	TRBJ1-2	CASSPSGTGGRVGGYTF	TGTGCCAGCAGCCCCTCCGGGACAGGGGGCCGCGTCGGTGGCTACACCTTC
TRBD2	TRBV30	few	TRBJ2-3	CAFTGTSESTDTQYF	TGTGCCTTTACCGGGACTAGCGAGAGCACAGATACGCAGTATTTT
.	TRBV19	once	TRBJ2-3	CASTTGADTQYF	TGTGCCAGTACAACAGGAGCAGATACGCAGTATTTT
.	TRBV3-1/TRBV3-2	.	TRBJ2-1	CASSLRDSYNEQFF	TGTGCCAGCAGCCTACGGGACTCCTACAATGAGCAGTTCTTC
TRBD1	TRBV28	.	TRBJ1-1	CASSSPGQLPNTEAFF	TGTGCCAGCAGTTCCCCGGGACAGCTCCCGAACACTGAAGCTTTCTTT
TRBD2	TRBV15	.	TRBJ2-3	CATSRDSLAGADTQYF	TGTGCCACCAGCAGAGATTCCCTAGCGGGAGCAGATACGCAGTATTTT
.	TRBV28	.	TRBJ1-2	CASSLTGYGYTF	TGTGCCAGCAGTTTAACAGGGTATGGCTACACCTTC
TRBD1	TRBV5-3	once	TRBJ1-2	CARSSGQVVPSGYTF	TGTGCCAGAAGCTCCGGACAGGTGGTCCCCTCTGGCTACACCTTC
.	TRBV30	.	TRBJ1-1	CAWKRSPTNTEAFF	TGTGCCTGGAAAAGATCCCCCACAAACACTGAAGCTTTCTTT
.	TRBV5-1	.	TRBJ1-5	CASSGTGDQPQHF	TGCGCCAGCAGCGGAACAGGAGATCAGCCCCAGCATTTT
.	TRBV5-1	.	TRBJ2-5	CASSLGGGEETQYF	TGCGCCAGCAGCTTGGGAGGCGGGGAAGAGACCCAGTACTTC
.	TRBV5-4	once	TRBJ1-1	CASKLGRDTEAFF	TGTGCCAGCAAGCTAGGGCGGGACACTGAAGCTTTCTTT
TRBD1	TRBV5-1	.	TRBJ2-5	CASSSPPGTGKETQYF	TGCGCCAGCAGCTCGCCGCCTGGGACAGGGAAAGAGACCCAGTACTTC
.	TRBV25-1	once	TRBJ2-1	CAWPVEGANEQFF	TGTGCTTGGCCTGTGGAGGGGGCGAATGAGCAGTTCTTC
TRBD2	TRBV4-1	.	TRBJ2-3	CASRGAGTSGGHTDTQYF	TGCGCCAGCAGAGGGGCCGGGACTAGCGGGGGGCATACAGATACGCAGTATTTT
.	TRBV6-5	.	TRBJ2-3	CASSYSSGSTDTQYF	TGTGCCAGCAGTTACTCATCGGGGAGCACAGATACGCAGTATTTT
.	TRBV18	once	TRBJ2-5	CASSPMGGTETQYF	TGTGCCAGCTCACCGATGGGAGGCACGGAGACCCAGTACTTC
.	TRBV10-2	once	TRBJ1-5	CASSDQGGNQPQHF	TGCGCCAGCAGTGACCAAGGAGGCAATCAGCCCCAGCATTTT
.	TRBV7-8	once	TRBJ1-3	CASSPSVHTIYF	TGTGCCAGCAGCCCCTCGGTCCACACCATATATTTT
.	TRBV30	.	TRBJ1-4	CAWSPLHEKLFF	TGTGCCTGGAGTCCTCTCCATGAAAAACTGTTTTTT
.	TRBV30	few	TRBJ1-5	CAWSWGEEQPQHF	TGTGCCTGGAGCTGGGGCGAGGAACAGCCCCAGCATTTT
.	TRBV27	once	TRBJ1-2	CASSLGQGFYGYTF	TGTGCCAGCAGTTTGGGGCAGGGCTTCTATGGCTACACCTTC
.	TRBV30	.	TRBJ1-5	CAWSGAGFGQPQHF	TGTGCCTGGAGTGGAGCAGGCTTCGGCCAGCCCCAGCATTTT
.	TRBV11-2	.	TRBJ1-2	CASSLNTVNYGYTF	TGTGCCAGCAGCCTTAACACCGTAAACTATGGCTACACCTTC
.	TRBV7-8	.	TRBJ1-5	CASSFPTPGAQHF	TGTGCCAGCAGCTTTCCGACCCCCGGGGCCCAGCATTTT
TRBD1	TRBV6-6	.	TRBJ2-1	CASSQLIAWTGDGSEQFF	TGTGCCAGCAGTCAGCTTATCGCATGGACAGGGGATGGGAGTGAGCAGTTCTTC
TRBD1	TRBV2	few	TRBJ1-6	CASSLGQGDNSPLHF	TGTGCCAGCAGCCTAGGACAGGGAGATAATTCACCCCTCCACTTT
.	TRBV30	.	TRBJ1-5	CAWSKAPADQPQHF	TGTGCCTGGAGTAAAGCCCCTGCGGATCAGCCCCAGCATTTT
.	TRBV19	.	TRBJ1-3	CASTSVTGGFSGNTIYF	.